The 28 T cell receptor beta chains below all came from one sample that was sequenced in a study of T cell responses to AZD1222 COVID-19 vaccine (dated by TCRdb to about 2021). The library was made by the immunoSEQ multiplex PCR assay. In TCRdb, the immuneACCESS table is reduced to in-frame sequences with V and J assigned. These tables do not hold every clone; where another copy was compared, an unresolved V gene accounts for under half, and the others remain unexplained. The sample records around 60,000 clones, 85% to 90% of which are singletons. The leading ten clones occupy around 4.9% of the sample. The time point label for this specimen denotes: baseline before first vaccination. The sequences come from peripheral blood, collected on day 0 of AZD1222 vaccination. The receptor set was obtained from an adult in good health.

The rearrangement uses TRBV12-3 or TRBV12-4 and TRBJ1-3; D gene unclear. The CDR3 loop spans 12 amino acids. Deletions cut 2 bases from V and 9 bases from J, with 8 bases between. The CDR3 DNA is TGTGCCAGCAGTTTATCGGGTACCACCATATATTTT. Encoded protein: CASSLSGTTIYF.

The chain links TRBV5-4 to TRBJ1-1; D might be TRBD1 (6 bases). Germline CDR1 and CDR2: SGHNT and YYREEE (reference sequence). V was shortened by 4 bases and J by 1 base, with 14 bases between the two germline ends. This CDR3 contains 15 residues. CDR3 DNA sequence: TGTGCCAGCAGCGAAGATCCGGGACAGAACACTGAAGCTTTCTTT. Protein sequence: CASSEDPGQNTEAFF.

This clone was seen a few times. J is TRBJ1-1 and V is TRBV13, with TRBD1 matching over 9 bases. V shed 5 bases and J 4 bases; nucleotides not matched to a gene: 11. Germline lookup yields CDR1 PRHDT and CDR2 FYEKMQ (reference sequence). The CDR3 totals 16 residues. CDR3 amino acids: CASSQWDRVRSTEAFF. The CDR3 region has the DNA TGTGCCAGCAGCCAATGGGACAGGGTCAGGAGCACTGAAGCTTTCTTT.

The chain combines TRBV19 with TRBJ1-5; 8 bases align to TRBD1. The CDR3 has 15 residues. Trimming at V came to 10 bases and at J to 5 bases, leaving 13 bases not matched to a gene. Germline CDR1 and CDR2: LNHDA and SQIVND (reference sequence). CDR3 DNA: TGTGCCACCGCATCCCGGGACAGGCTATATCAGCCCCAGCATTTT. Protein sequence: CATASRDRLYQPQHF. The full variable domain, in which reference TRBV19 and TRBJ1-5 provide the parts outside the CDR3, is DGGITQSPKYLFRKEGQNVTLSCEQNLNHDAMYWYRQDPGQGLRLIYYSQIVNDFQKGDIAEGYSVSREKKESFPLTVTSAQKNPTAFYLCATASRDRLYQPQHFGDGTRLSIL.

In its sample, this clone was seen a few times. The chain joins TRBV11-2 to TRBJ2-1; 8 nucleotides match TRBD2. The CDR3 is 17 amino acids. J lost 6 bases, V lost 0 bases, and 10 bases had no gene match. Germline CDR1 reads SGHAT; CDR2 reads FQNNGV. DNA of the CDR3: TGTGCCAGCAGCTTAGATAGGGCAGCGGGGGTGATCAATGAGCAGTTCTTC. Translation gives CASSLDRAAGVINEQFF.

CDR3 amino acids: CASSLAEPGLYGYTF. In nucleotides, the CDR3 is TGCGCCAGCAGCTTGGCCGAGCCGGGACTCTATGGCTACACCTTC. The chain is built from TRBV5-1 and TRBJ1-2; D may be TRBD1 (5 bases). This CDR3 spans 15 amino acids. Per germline, CDR1 SGHRS and CDR2 YFSETQ. Trimming left V 0 bases short and J 4 bases short, with 13 bases between.

This clone was observed once. The chain employs TRBV5-5 and TRBJ1-5; D unclear. V gave up 2 bases and J gave up 0 bases, with 9 bases separating them. The germline gives CDR1 SGHKS, CDR2 YYEKEE (reference sequence). The length of the CDR3 is 15 residues. The CDR3 protein is CASSLGLYSNQPQHF. The CDR3 coding sequence is TGTGCCAGCAGCTTAGGGCTTTATAGCAATCAGCCCCAGCATTTT.

The chain is built from TRBV27 and TRBJ1-1, with TRBD1 matching 7 bases. The V segment lost 1 base and the J segment 3 bases; nucleotides outside the gene matches: 17. The CDR3 has 19 amino acids. CDR1 and CDR2 from the germline V gene are MNHEY and SMNVEV (reference sequence). The CDR3 DNA sequence: TGTGCCAGCAGTTTATATGGCGCGGGCAGGGGGAGCGGGGACACTGAAGCTTTCTTT. Protein product: CASSLYGAGRGSGDTEAFF.

J is TRBJ2-7 and V is TRBV14, with no clear D. The CDR3 sequence is 13 residues long. The ends were cut back, 4 bases at V and 2 bases at J, with 9 bases in the middle. Germline V CDR1 and CDR2: SGHDN, FVKESK. The CDR3 spells CASSPKPAYEQYF. The CDR3 DNA is TGTGCCAGCAGCCCTAAACCAGCCTACGAGCAGTACTTC.

The chain joins TRBV6-5 to TRBJ2-2; TRBD1 is a possible D gene (6 bases). The CDR3 length is 15 residues. Between the trimmed V and J ends, which lost 6 bases and 4 bases, there was a span of 15 bases. Per the germline V gene, CDR1 is MNHEY and CDR2 is SVGAGI. DNA for the CDR3: TGTGCCAGCAGGAAACAGGGAATTCGCACCGGGGAGCTGTTTTTT. Protein product: CASRKQGIRTGELFF.

The chain links TRBV11-2 to TRBJ2-1; 12 bases agree with TRBD2. Trimming took 5 bases from V and 5 from J; bases not matched to a gene: 4. The CDR3 is 15 amino acids. Germline CDR1 and CDR2: SGHAT and FQNNGV. The CDR3 is CASSLTSGGNNEQFF. The CDR3 coding sequence is TGTGCCAGCAGCCTTACTAGCGGGGGGAACAATGAGCAGTTCTTC.

V is TRBV19 and J is TRBJ1-2; no firm D call. Germline CDR1 reads LNHDA; CDR2 reads SQIVND (reference sequence). This CDR3 region has 13 residues. V was shortened by 3 bases and J by 8 bases, with 13 bases between the two germline ends. The CDR3 coding sequence is TGTGCCAGTAGTATCGGGCCCGAGGGAGGCTACACCTTC. It translates to CASSIGPEGGYTF.

V gene TRBV6-5 combines with J gene TRBJ1-3; D is unresolved. CDR1 is MNHEY and CDR2 is SVGAGI in the germline V gene. Trimming shortened V by 6 bases and J by 2 bases, and 14 bases separated the two germline ends. The CDR3 runs 15 residues. The CDR3 here is CASSAWPPAGNTIYF. CDR3 nucleotide sequence: TGTGCCAGCAGCGCCTGGCCGCCAGCTGGAAACACCATATATTTT.

The rearrangement uses TRBV4-1 and TRBJ1-5, with D possibly TRBD1 on 6 matching bases. V was clipped by 5 bases and J by 6 bases, with 14 bases between them. The CDR3 is 14 residues long. Germline V CDR1 and CDR2: MGHRA, YSYEKL. The chain's CDR3 is CASSSQTGAQPQHF. CDR3 DNA: TGCGCCAGCAGCTCCCAAACGGGGGCTCAGCCCCAGCATTTT.

The chain links TRBV5-6 to TRBJ2-3; unclear D gene. The germline V and J ends were trimmed by 4 bases and 2 bases, with 5 bases remaining between them. The CDR3 totals 12 residues. The germline CDR1 and CDR2 sequences are SGHDT and YYEEEE. The CDR3 nucleotides are TGTGCCAGCAGCCCGGACACAGATACGCAGTATTTT. The encoded protein is CASSPDTDTQYF.

The V and J genes are TRBV6-5 and TRBJ2-7, with 10 bases identical to TRBD1. The CDR3 totals 15 residues. Germline values: CDR1 MNHEY, CDR2 SVGAGI. Trimming removed 5 bases from V and 5 bases from J; junction bases left unmatched: 9. The CDR3 sequence is CASSSPGQGDHEQYF. CDR3 DNA: TGTGCCAGCAGTAGCCCCGGACAGGGGGATCACGAGCAGTACTTC.

This chain links TRBV5-1 with TRBJ2-1; perhaps TRBD2 as D (7 bases). This CDR3 has 16 amino acids. V was clipped by 3 bases and J by 1 base, with 14 bases between them. Germline V gene lookup returns CDR1 SGHRS and CDR2 YFSETQ. For the CDR3, the DNA is TGCGCCAGCAGCTATAACGGGGGGCGTTCCTACAATGAGCAGTTCTTC. It codes for CASSYNGGRSYNEQFF.

The chain joins TRBV5-1 to TRBJ1-1; D possibly corresponds to TRBD1 (6 bases). The CDR3 is made up of 15 amino acids. The germline V gene has CDR1 SGHRS and CDR2 YFSETQ. V gave up 5 bases and J gave up 0 bases, with 14 bases separating them. CDR3 in DNA: TGCGCCAGCAGATCCTCGGGGGGCATGAACACTGAAGCTTTCTTT. Amino acid sequence: CASRSSGGMNTEAFF.

The rearrangement joins TRBV21-1 to TRBJ2-7; TRBD2 is the table's D call, not checked against the DNA. TRBV21-1 is given as a pseudogene. The CDR3 has 16 amino acids. In DNA form, the CDR3 reads TGTGCCAGCAGCAAGCCCTCGGGGGGGAATCGTGACGAGCAGTACTTC. As protein: CASSKPSGGNRDEQYF.

The chain recombines TRBV30 with TRBJ1-5; D might be TRBD1 (6 bases). Trimming took off 2 bases at V and 7 bases at J, with 15 bases between the two ends. This CDR3 has 14 amino acids. The germline V gene encodes CDR1 GTSNPN and CDR2 SVGIG (reference sequence). DNA for the CDR3: TGTGCCTGGAGTACACTGGACAGAACACAGCCCCAGCATTTT. This encodes CAWSTLDRTQPQHF.

V is TRBV5-1 and J is TRBJ2-1, with TRBD2 matching over 9 bases. The CDR3 is 15 residues long. Per the germline V gene, CDR1 is SGHRS and CDR2 is YFSETQ. J gave up 6 bases and V 3 bases, and 7 bases lay outside the gene matches. CDR3 nucleotides: TGCGCCAGCAGCTGGAGCCTAGCGGGGATCAATGAGCAGTTCTTC. It yields the protein CASSWSLAGINEQFF.

The chain joins TRBV6-1 to TRBJ1-2, with D perhaps TRBD1 (5 bases). This CDR3 has 14 residues. V lost 1 base and J lost 4, with 10 bases in between. Germline loops: CDR1 MNHNS, CDR2 SASEGT. The CDR3 protein is CASSEGGTAYGYTF. The DNA of the CDR3 is TGTGCCAGCAGTGAAGGAGGGACTGCCTATGGCTACACCTTC.

The genes are TRBV7-9 and TRBJ1-2; tentative D call: TRBD1 (5 bases). Trimming cost V 5 bases and J 0 bases, with 16 bases left between them. CDR3 length: 16 amino acids. The germline CDR1 and CDR2 sequences are SEHNR and FQNEAQ (reference sequence). The CDR3 bases are TGTGCCAGCAGCCGCTGGACACAGACTTCTAACTATGGCTACACCTTC. The encoded protein is CASSRWTQTSNYGYTF.

The V and J genes are TRBV3-1 (or the pseudogene TRBV3-2) and TRBJ1-2, with 7 positions matching TRBD1. J lost 5 bases, V lost 3 bases, and 6 bases had no gene match. The CDR3 runs 14 residues. Germline V gene data show CDR1 as LGHDT and CDR2 as YNNKEL (reference sequence). This CDR3 reads CASSHDGTVYGYTF. The CDR3, as DNA: TGTGCCAGCAGCCATGACGGGACAGTGTATGGCTACACCTTC.

This clone was seen only once. The rearrangement joins TRBV6-4 to TRBJ2-1; D possibly corresponds to TRBD2 (6 bases). The CDR3 is made up of 13 amino acids. Trimming shortened V by 5 bases and J by 7 bases, and 12 bases separated the two germline ends. Looked up from germline, CDR1 is MRHNA and CDR2 is SNTAGT. Here the CDR3 reads CASSSGRQNEQFF. For the CDR3, the DNA is TGTGCCAGCAGTAGCGGGCGCCAGAATGAGCAGTTCTTC.

The V gene is TRBV2, the J gene TRBJ1-5; D gene unclear. Trimming stripped 4 bases from V and 7 bases from J, with 14 bases between. Germline V gene sequence: CDR1 SNHLY, CDR2 FYNNEI. The CDR3 is 14 amino acids. In DNA form, the CDR3 reads TGTGCCAGCAGTGTTGAGTCAGGCGGGCAGCCCCAGCATTTT. It translates to CASSVESGGQPQHF.

The V and J genes are TRBV7-3 and TRBJ2-5, with D tentatively TRBD1 or TRBD2 (5 bases each). The ends were cut back, 2 bases at V and 1 base at J, with 11 bases in the middle. Per germline, CDR1 SGHTA and CDR2 FQGTGA. The CDR3 extends over 15 amino acids. The CDR3, as DNA: TGTGCCAGCAGCTTACAGGGTCTAGCCCAAGAGACCCAGTACTTC. Translating gives CASSLQGLAQETQYF.

The V and J genes are TRBV3-1 (or the pseudogene TRBV3-2) and TRBJ1-2; D call uncertain. Germline V gene data show CDR1 as LGHDT and CDR2 as YNNKEL (reference sequence). V was clipped by 5 bases and J by 8 bases, with 18 bases between them. The CDR3 loop spans 14 amino acids. This chain's CDR3 is CASSESRQARGYTF. DNA of the CDR3: TGTGCCAGCAGCGAGTCCCGGCAGGCTCGGGGCTACACCTTC.